This T cell receptor (beta chain) was captured by sequencing in a study of T cells in Graves' hyperthyroidism and ophthalmopathy. The germline V gene encodes CDR1 SGHTA and CDR2 FQGNSA. The CDR3 has 14 amino acids. V was pared by 5 bases and J by 4 bases, with 13 bases between. There were TCR beta CDR3 regions amplified from RNA transcripts. HTBI primers were used for first-round RT-PCR of the TCR CDR3. A single record per CDR3 protein comes from TCRdb applying MiXCR to the multiplex PCR reads. The repertoire consists of nearly 600,000 distinct CDR3 sequences, with 11% to 15% occurring once and the leading ten covering about 6.6%. This clonotype appeared many times.

Source material: blood. The V gene is TRBV7-2, the J gene TRBJ2-3, with D perhaps matching TRBD2 (5 bases). This TCR was sampled from a woman between 18 and 29 years old with Graves' ophthalmopathy. DNA of the CDR3: TGTGCCAGCAGCCTACCGACGGAGGCAGATACGCAGTATTTT. Amino acid sequence: CASSLPTEADTQYF.